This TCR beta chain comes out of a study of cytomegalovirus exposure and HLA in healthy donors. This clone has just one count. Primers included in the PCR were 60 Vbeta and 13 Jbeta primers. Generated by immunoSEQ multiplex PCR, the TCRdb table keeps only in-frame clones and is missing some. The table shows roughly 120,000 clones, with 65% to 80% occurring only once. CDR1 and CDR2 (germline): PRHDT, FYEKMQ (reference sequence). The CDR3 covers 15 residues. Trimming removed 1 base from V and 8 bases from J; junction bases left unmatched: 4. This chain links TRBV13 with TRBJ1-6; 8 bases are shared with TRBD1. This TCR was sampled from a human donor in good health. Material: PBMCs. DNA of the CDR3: TGTGCCAGCAGCTTAGCCCAGGGGGCCCATTCACCCCTCCACTTT. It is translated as CASSLAQGAHSPLHF.